Below are 24 T cell receptor beta chains sequenced from a single sample in a study of memory CD4+ T cells and cytomegalovirus serostatus. The sort gate was single viable CD3+CD4+CD8-CD45RO+ cells for memory CD4+ T cells. Profiling relied on immunoSEQ multiplex PCR, and the TCRdb table lists in-frame clones only, not all of them. The table shows 25,000 to 30,000 clones, with about 81% occurring only once. The sample taken for sequencing was memory CD4+ T cells from blood. The receptors were sampled from an adult in good health and CMV-seronegative.

The chain joins TRBV29-1 to TRBJ1-2; D unclear. The CDR3 consists of 14 residues. Trimming removed 6 bases at V and 4 bases at J, with 18 bases between. Germline-derived CDR1 and CDR2 are SQVTM and ANQGSEA. DNA of the CDR3: TGCAGCGTAGCTAATGACCGGGCCTTCTATGGCTACACCTTC. It specifies CSVANDRAFYGYTF.

There are a few counts of this clone. The chain recombines TRBV2 with TRBJ1-6, with no clear D. This CDR3 is built from 14 residues. The V end was cut by 6 bases, the J end by 7 bases, with 13 bases between. Germline CDR1 SNHLY, CDR2 FYNNEI. The CDR3 is CASRRSQENSPLHF. For the CDR3, the DNA is TGTGCCAGCAGGCGGAGTCAGGAGAATTCACCCCTCCACTTT.

The chain has TRBV5-4 and TRBJ2-2, with D tentatively TRBD2 (6 bases). With 4 bases removed from V and 6 bases from J, the gap between germline ends came to 16 bases. CDR1 and CDR2 from the germline V gene are SGHNT and YYREEE (reference sequence). This CDR3 comprises 15 residues. CDR3 in amino acids: CASSGGTPDPGELFF. The CDR3 coding sequence is TGTGCCAGCAGCGGAGGGACCCCAGACCCCGGGGAGCTGTTTTTT.

The rearrangement links TRBV4-3 to TRBJ2-1, with D perhaps matching TRBD2 (6 bases). In germline, CDR1 is LGHNA, CDR2 YSLEER. V shed 0 bases and J shed 0 bases, with 15 bases lying between them. The CDR3 covers 18 residues. The CDR3 spells CASSQDLSRGSSYNEQFF. DNA of the CDR3: TGCGCCAGCAGCCAAGATCTGAGCCGGGGGAGCTCCTACAATGAGCAGTTCTTC.

This chain joins TRBV4-1 and TRBJ2-1; TRBD1 matches 10 bases. V lost 4 bases, J lost 8 bases, and 11 bases stayed unmatched. Germline CDR1 MGHRA, CDR2 YSYEKL. There are 16 residues in the CDR3. The CDR3 here is CASSPKRTGGNDEQFF. The CDR3 DNA follows: TGCGCCAGCAGCCCTAAGCGGACAGGGGGTAACGATGAGCAGTTCTTC.

The V call is TRBV2, the J call TRBJ1-4; tentatively, D is TRBD1 (6 bases). V lost 9 bases, J lost 8 bases, and 16 bases lay in between. The CDR3 is made up of 13 amino acids. Germline V CDR1 and CDR2: SNHLY, FYNNEI. CDR3 coding DNA: TGTGCCAGAGGAGGGCAGGGGACCGAAAAACTGTTTTTT. Protein sequence: CARGGQGTEKLFF.

This chain links TRBV2 with TRBJ2-7; 8 bases line up with TRBD1. The CDR3 covers 15 residues. The V gene's germline CDR1 is SNHLY and CDR2 FYNNEI. Trimming took 6 bases from V and 4 from J; bases not matched to a gene: 11. CDR3 nucleotides: TGTGCCAGCAGGGACAGGACAGGGAGGAGTTACGAGCAGTACTTC. Residues: CASRDRTGRSYEQYF.

The chain combines TRBV5-4 with TRBJ2-1; 7 positions agree with TRBD1. The CDR3 is 11 amino acids. V lost 4 bases to trimming and J lost 13 bases; unmatched junction nucleotides: 5. Germline V lookup: CDR1 SGHNT, CDR2 YYREEE (reference sequence). The CDR3: CASSLDRIQFF. CDR3 coding DNA: TGTGCCAGCAGCCTGGACAGGATTCAGTTCTTC.

This clone showed up just a few times. This chain connects TRBV27 to TRBJ1-6; TRBD1 matches at 7 bases. V lost 5 bases, J lost 0 bases, and 4 bases stayed unmatched. In germline, CDR1 is MNHEY, CDR2 SMNVEV (reference sequence). The CDR3 has 16 residues. The CDR3 nucleotides are TGTGCCAGCAGTCCGACAGGGAGCTCCTATAATTCACCCCTCCACTTT. Translating gives CASSPTGSSYNSPLHF.

The rearrangement joins TRBV10-3 to TRBJ1-1, with D uncertain. The CDR3 covers 14 residues. V was shortened by 3 bases and J by 2 bases, with 10 bases between the two germline ends. Germline V gene data show CDR1 as ENHRY and CDR2 as SYGVKD. This CDR3 reads CAISEELPNTEAFF. As DNA, the CDR3 is TGTGCCATCAGTGAAGAATTACCTAACACTGAAGCTTTCTTT.

In DNA form, the CDR3 reads TGTGCCAGTCGGGGGGCCGGAGACACTGAAGCTTTCTTT. Translation gives CASRGAGDTEAFF. The chain carries TRBV6-5 and TRBJ1-1; D is perhaps TRBD1 (6 bases). The CDR3 has 13 amino acids. Between the trimmed V and J ends, which lost 9 bases and 3 bases, there was a span of 14 bases. The germline V gene has CDR1 MNHEY and CDR2 SVGAGI.

The chain uses TRBV5-1 and TRBJ1-2; possible D gene TRBD1, 5 bases. The CDR3 has 13 residues. The V gene lost 5 bases and the J gene lost 6 bases, with 14 bases spanning the gap. CDR1 is SGHRS, CDR2 YFSETQ, per germline. CDR3 sequence: CASSRAPGDGYTF. CDR3 DNA: TGCGCCAGCAGTCGTGCCCCGGGGGATGGCTACACCTTC. Full variable domain (rest looked up from reference TRBV5-1 and TRBJ1-2): KAGVTQTPRYLIKTRGQQVTLSCSPISGHRSVSWYQQTPGQGLQFLFEYFSETQRNKGNFPGRFSGRQFSNSRSEMNVSTLELGDSALYLCASSRAPGDGYTFGSGTRLTVV.

This sequence joins TRBV9 and TRBJ2-5, with D perhaps TRBD2 (7 bases). Trimming shortened V by 0 bases and J by 5 bases, and 14 bases separated the two germline ends. Germline V gene lookup returns CDR1 SGDLS and CDR2 YYNGEE. The CDR3 runs to 15 residues. CDR3 amino acids: CASSVARGAVETQYF. CDR3 bases: TGTGCCAGCAGCGTAGCTCGGGGGGCGGTTGAGACCCAGTACTTC. The complete variable domain, with remaining parts taken from reference TRBV9 and TRBJ2-5, reads DSGVTQTPKHLITATGQRVTLRCSPRSGDLSVYWYQQSLDQGLQFLIQYYNGEERAKGNILERFSAQQFPDLHSELNLSSLELGDSALYFCASSVARGAVETQYFGPGTRLLVL.

DNA for the CDR3: TGTGCCAGCTCAACTACTGAGACTAGCGGGGGCCAAGAGACCCAGTACTTC. It specifies CASSTTETSGGQETQYF. This chain connects TRBV18 to TRBJ2-5; TRBD2 matches 12 bases. V dropped 5 bases and J dropped 1; count of bases not matched to a gene: 8. Germline V gene lookup returns CDR1 KGHSH and CDR2 LQKENI. The CDR3 has 17 residues.

The V and J genes are TRBV6-6 and TRBJ1-2, with TRBD1 matching 8 bases. Germline V gene sequence: CDR1 MNHNY, CDR2 SVGAGI (reference sequence). V lost 7 bases to trimming and J lost 8 bases; unmatched junction nucleotides: 9. The CDR3 is 13 residues long. The CDR3 nucleotides are TGTGCCAGCAATGACAGGGGCATGGAGGGCTACACCTTC. This codes for CASNDRGMEGYTF.

This chain uses TRBV6-5 with TRBJ2-7; 9 nucleotides match TRBD1. The CDR3 contains 15 residues. J lost 5 bases, V lost 6 bases, and 11 bases had no gene match. Germline V gene data show CDR1 as MNHEY and CDR2 as SVGAGI. The CDR3: CASSETGGKVNEQYF. The CDR3, as DNA: TGTGCCAGCAGCGAGACAGGGGGTAAAGTTAACGAGCAGTACTTC.

The CDR3 DNA reads TGTGCCAGCAGCTTGATGGACAGGTCTAACTATGGCTACACCTTC. Its translation: CASSLMDRSNYGYTF. This chain links TRBV7-8 with TRBJ1-2; TRBD1 agrees at 7 bases. The CDR3 runs to 15 residues. Germline V gene lookup returns CDR1 SGHVS and CDR2 FQNEAQ. The trim removed 3 bases at V and 0 bases at J, leaving 4 bases unmatched.

This rearrangement joins TRBV6-5 to TRBJ1-5, with D perhaps TRBD1 (5 bases). Deletions cut 6 bases from V and 8 bases from J, with 14 bases between. The CDR3 spans 13 residues. Germline V CDR1 and CDR2: MNHEY, SVGAGI. CDR3 amino acids: CASSSGHSEPQHF. CDR3 nucleotide sequence: TGTGCCAGCAGCTCAGGGCATTCGGAGCCCCAGCATTTT.

The chain has TRBV10-3 and TRBJ2-1; D may be TRBD1 (6 bases). This CDR3 has 13 residues. The germline V gene encodes CDR1 ENHRY and CDR2 SYGVKD. Deletions cut 7 bases from V and 4 bases from J, with 11 bases between. The CDR3 region is CAITGQPYNEQFF. The CDR3 coding sequence is TGTGCCATCACCGGACAGCCATACAATGAGCAGTTCTTC.

The chain links TRBV19 to TRBJ2-1; D may be TRBD1 or TRBD2 (7 bases each). The CDR3 spans 15 residues. Trimming pared 6 bases from V and 6 bases from J, leaving 18 bases between. Germline lookup yields CDR1 LNHDA and CDR2 SQIVND (reference sequence). CDR3: CASRPNQGGINEQFF. The CDR3 region has the DNA TGTGCCAGTAGACCTAACCAGGGGGGGATCAATGAGCAGTTCTTC.

The genes are TRBV6-5 and TRBJ1-3; the D gene is possibly TRBD1 (6 bases). CDR3 length equals 12 residues. Germline CDR1 reads MNHEY; CDR2 reads SVGAGI. Trimming left V 5 bases short and J 9 bases short, with 11 bases between. The CDR3 DNA reads TGTGCCAGCAGTGAAAGGGGGGGCACCATATATTTT. Protein product: CASSERGGTIYF.

This sequence joins TRBV10-3 and TRBJ2-3, with 13 nucleotides matching TRBD2. From germline, CDR1 is ENHRY and CDR2 SYGVKD. J lost 4 bases, V lost 10 bases, and 11 bases had no gene match. The CDR3 is made up of 16 amino acids. CDR3 residues: CASTSGGGAGADTQYF. CDR3 sequence (DNA): TGTGCCAGTACTAGCGGGGGGGGCGCAGGCGCAGATACGCAGTATTTT.

This clone was detected a few times. This chain connects TRBV6-1 to TRBJ2-1; 7 bases are a match to TRBD1. V shed 7 bases, J shed 6 bases, and the junction held 12 bases outside the gene matches. The length of the CDR3 is 15 residues. From germline, CDR1 is MNHNS and CDR2 SASEGT. The CDR3 nucleotides read TGTGCCAGCACAAAGGGGGCGGGCTCCCTCAATGAGCAGTTCTTC. As protein: CASTKGAGSLNEQFF.

The rearrangement joins TRBV19 to TRBJ1-2; 9 positions match TRBD1. The CDR3 contains 15 residues. J gave up 4 bases and V 5 bases, and 8 bases lay outside the gene matches. The germline V gene encodes CDR1 LNHDA and CDR2 SQIVND (reference sequence). CDR3 in amino acids: CASSPGQGSGYGYTF. The DNA of the CDR3 is TGTGCCAGTAGTCCCGGACAGGGGTCGGGCTATGGCTACACCTTC.